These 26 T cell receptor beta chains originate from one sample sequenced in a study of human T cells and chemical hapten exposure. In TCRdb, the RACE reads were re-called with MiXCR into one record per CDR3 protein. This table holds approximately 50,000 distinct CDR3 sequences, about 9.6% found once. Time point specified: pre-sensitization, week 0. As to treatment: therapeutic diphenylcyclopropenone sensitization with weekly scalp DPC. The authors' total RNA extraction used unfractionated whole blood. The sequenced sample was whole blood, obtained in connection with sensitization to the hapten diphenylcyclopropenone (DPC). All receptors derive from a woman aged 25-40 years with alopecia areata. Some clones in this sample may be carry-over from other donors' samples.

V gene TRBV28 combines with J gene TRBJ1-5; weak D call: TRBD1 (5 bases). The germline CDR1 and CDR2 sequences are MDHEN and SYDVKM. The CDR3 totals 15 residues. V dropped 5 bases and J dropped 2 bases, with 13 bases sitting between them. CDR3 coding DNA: TGTGCCAGCAGTCTTTCTGGGGCCTGCAATCAGCCCCAGCATTTT. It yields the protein CASSLSGACNQPQHF.

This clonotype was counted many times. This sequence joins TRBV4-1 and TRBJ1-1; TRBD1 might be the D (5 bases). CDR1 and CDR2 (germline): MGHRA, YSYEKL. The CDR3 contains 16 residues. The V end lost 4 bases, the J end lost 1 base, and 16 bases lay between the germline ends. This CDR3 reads CASSLAARTTNTEAFF. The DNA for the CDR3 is TGCGCCAGCAGCCTGGCCGCGAGGACAACGAACACTGAAGCTTTCTTT.

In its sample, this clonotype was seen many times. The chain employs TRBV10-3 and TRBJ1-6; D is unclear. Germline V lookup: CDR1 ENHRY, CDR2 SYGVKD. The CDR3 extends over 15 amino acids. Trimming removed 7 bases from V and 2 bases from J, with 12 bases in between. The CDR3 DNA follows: TGTGCCATCAAGGCCGCGGGAGCCTATAATTCACCCCTCCACTTT. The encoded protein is CAIKAAGAYNSPLHF.

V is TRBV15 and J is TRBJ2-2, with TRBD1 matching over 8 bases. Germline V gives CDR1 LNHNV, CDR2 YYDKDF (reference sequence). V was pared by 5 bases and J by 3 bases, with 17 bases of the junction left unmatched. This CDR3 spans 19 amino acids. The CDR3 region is CATSGGGRGLVKDTGELFF. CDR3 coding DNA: TGTGCCACCAGCGGGGGTGGCAGGGGGCTGGTTAAGGACACCGGGGAGCTGTTTTTT.

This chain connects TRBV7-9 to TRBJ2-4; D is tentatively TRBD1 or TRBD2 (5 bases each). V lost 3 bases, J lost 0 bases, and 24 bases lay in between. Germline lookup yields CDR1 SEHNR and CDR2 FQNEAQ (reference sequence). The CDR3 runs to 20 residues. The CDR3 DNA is TGTGCCAGCAGCTTTGAGGTGGCGTTCGGGACCCGCCCAGCCAAAAACATTCAGTACTTC. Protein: CASSFEVAFGTRPAKNIQYF. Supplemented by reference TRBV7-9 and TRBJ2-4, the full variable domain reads DTGVSQNPRHKITKRGQNVTFRCDPISEHNRLYWYRQTLGQGPEFLTYFQNEAQLEKSRLLSDRFSAERPKGSFSTLEIQRTEQGDSAMYLCASSFEVAFGTRPAKNIQYFGAGTRLSVL.

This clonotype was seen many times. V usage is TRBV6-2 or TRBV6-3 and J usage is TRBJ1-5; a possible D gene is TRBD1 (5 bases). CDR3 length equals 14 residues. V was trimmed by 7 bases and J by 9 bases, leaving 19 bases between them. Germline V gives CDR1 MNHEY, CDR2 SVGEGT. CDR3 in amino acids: CASTGSNRGRPQHF. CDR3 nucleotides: TGTGCCAGCACTGGATCAAATAGGGGACGGCCCCAGCATTTT.

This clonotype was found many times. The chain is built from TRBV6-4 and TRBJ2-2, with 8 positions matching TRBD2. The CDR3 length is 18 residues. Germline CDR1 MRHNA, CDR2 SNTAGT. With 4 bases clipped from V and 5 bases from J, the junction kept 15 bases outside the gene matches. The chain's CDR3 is CASSGTGGPSGSTGELFF. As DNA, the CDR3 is TGTGCCAGCAGTGGAACGGGGGGGCCTTCAGGTTCGACCGGGGAGCTGTTTTTT.

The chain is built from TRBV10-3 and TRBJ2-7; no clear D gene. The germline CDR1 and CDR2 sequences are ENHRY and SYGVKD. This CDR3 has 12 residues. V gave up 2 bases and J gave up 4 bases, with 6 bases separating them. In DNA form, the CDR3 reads TGTGCCATCAGTGAGCGAGTTTACGAGCAGTACTTC. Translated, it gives CAISERVYEQYF.

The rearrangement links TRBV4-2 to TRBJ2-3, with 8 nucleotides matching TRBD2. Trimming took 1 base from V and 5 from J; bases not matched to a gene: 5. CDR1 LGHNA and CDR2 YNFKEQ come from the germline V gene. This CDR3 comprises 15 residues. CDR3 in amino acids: CASSQGGLGLDTQYF. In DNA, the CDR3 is TGTGCCAGCAGCCAAGGGGGACTAGGGCTAGATACGCAGTATTTT.

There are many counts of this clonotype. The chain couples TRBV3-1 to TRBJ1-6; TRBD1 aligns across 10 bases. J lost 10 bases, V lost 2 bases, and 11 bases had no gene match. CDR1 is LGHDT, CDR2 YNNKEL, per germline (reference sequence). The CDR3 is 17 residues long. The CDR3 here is CASSQKTGGASLSPLHF. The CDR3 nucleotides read TGTGCCAGCAGCCAAAAGACAGGGGGCGCGAGTCTGTCACCCCTCCACTTT. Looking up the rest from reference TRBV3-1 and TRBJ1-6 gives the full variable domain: DTAVSQTPKYLVTQMGNDKSIKCEQNLGHDTMYWYKQDSKKFLKIMFSYNNKELIINETVPNRFSPKSPDKAHLNLHINSLELGDSAVYFCASSQKTGGASLSPLHFGNGTRLTVT.

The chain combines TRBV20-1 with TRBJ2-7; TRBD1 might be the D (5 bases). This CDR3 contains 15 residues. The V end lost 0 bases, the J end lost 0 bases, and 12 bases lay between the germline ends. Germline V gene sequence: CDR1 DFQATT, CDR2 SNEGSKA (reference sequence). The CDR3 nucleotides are TGCAGTGCTAGAGACGGACAAGAGCGCTCCTACGAGCAGTACTTC. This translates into CSARDGQERSYEQYF.

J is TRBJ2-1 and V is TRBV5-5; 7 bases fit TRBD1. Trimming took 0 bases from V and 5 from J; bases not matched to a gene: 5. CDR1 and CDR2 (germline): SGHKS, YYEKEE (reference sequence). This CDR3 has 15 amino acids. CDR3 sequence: CASSLANRGHNEQFF. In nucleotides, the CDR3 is TGTGCCAGCAGCTTGGCGAACAGGGGCCACAATGAGCAGTTCTTC.

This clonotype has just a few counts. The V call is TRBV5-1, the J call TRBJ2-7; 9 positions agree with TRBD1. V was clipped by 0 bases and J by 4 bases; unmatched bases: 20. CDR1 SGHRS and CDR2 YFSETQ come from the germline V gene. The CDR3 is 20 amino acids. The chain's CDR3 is CASSLGPNRPGQGCCYEQYF. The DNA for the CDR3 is TGCGCCAGCAGCTTGGGTCCCAATCGTCCCGGACAGGGGTGCTGTTACGAGCAGTACTTC.

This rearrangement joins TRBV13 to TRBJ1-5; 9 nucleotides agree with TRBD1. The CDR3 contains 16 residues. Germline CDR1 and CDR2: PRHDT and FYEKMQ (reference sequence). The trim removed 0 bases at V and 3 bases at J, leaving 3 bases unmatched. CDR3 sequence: CASSLGGQGNNQPQHF. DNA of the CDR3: TGTGCCAGCAGCTTAGGCGGACAGGGGAACAATCAGCCCCAGCATTTT.

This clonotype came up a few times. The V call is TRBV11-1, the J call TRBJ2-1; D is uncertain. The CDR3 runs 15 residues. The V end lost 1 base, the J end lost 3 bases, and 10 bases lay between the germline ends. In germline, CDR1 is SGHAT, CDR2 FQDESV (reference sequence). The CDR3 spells CASSLGPTRYNEQFF. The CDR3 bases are TGTGCCAGCAGCTTAGGCCCCACCCGCTACAATGAGCAGTTCTTC.

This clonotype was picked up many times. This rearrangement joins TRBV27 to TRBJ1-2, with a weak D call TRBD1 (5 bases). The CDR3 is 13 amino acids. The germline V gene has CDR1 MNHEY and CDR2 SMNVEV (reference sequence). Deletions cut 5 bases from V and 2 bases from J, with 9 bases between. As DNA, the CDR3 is TGTGCCAGCAGTATGAAGGGGAACTATGGCTACACCTTC. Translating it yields CASSMKGNYGYTF.

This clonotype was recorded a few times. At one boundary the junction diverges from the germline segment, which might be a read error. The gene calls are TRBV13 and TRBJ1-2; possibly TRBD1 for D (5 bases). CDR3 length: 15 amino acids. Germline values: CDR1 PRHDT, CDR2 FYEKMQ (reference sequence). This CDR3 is CASSLGLDNAYGDTF. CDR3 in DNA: TGTGCCAGCAGCTTAGGGTTGGACAATGCCTATGGCGACACCTTC.

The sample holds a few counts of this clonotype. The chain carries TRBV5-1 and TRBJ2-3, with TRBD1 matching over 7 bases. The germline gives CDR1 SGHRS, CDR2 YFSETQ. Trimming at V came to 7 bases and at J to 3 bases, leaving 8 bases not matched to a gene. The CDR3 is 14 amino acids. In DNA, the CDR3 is TGCGCCAGCCGGACAGGAGGCGTTACAGATACGCAGTATTTT. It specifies CASRTGGVTDTQYF.

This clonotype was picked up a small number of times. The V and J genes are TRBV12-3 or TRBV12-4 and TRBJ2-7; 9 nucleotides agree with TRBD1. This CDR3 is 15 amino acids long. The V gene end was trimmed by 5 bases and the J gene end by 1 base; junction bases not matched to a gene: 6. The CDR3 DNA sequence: TGTGCCAGCAGTCCCTCCGGGACAGGGTCCTACGAGCAGTACTTC. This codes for CASSPSGTGSYEQYF.

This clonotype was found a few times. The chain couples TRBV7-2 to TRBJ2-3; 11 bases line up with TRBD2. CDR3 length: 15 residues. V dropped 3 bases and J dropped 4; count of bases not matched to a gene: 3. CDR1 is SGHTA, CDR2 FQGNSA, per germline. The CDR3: CASSFSGGVSDTQYF. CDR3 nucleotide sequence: TGTGCCAGCAGCTTTAGCGGGGGGGTGTCAGATACGCAGTATTTT.

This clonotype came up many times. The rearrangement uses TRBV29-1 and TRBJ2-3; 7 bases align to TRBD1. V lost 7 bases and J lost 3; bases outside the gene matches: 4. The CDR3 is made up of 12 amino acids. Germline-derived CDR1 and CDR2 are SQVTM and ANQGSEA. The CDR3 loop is CSAGQTTDTQYF. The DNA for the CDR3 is TGCAGCGCGGGACAGACTACAGATACGCAGTATTTT.

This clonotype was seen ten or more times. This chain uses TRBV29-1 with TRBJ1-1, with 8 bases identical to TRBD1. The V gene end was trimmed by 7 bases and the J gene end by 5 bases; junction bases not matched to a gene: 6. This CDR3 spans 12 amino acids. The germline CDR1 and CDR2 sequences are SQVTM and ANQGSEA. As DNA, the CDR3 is TGCAGCGCCGGGACAGGCAAGACTGAAGCTTTCTTT. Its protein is CSAGTGKTEAFF.

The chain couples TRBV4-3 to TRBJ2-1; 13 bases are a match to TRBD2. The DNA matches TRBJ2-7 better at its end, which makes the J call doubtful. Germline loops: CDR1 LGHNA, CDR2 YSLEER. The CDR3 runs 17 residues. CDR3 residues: CASSQDTSGGGLYEQYF. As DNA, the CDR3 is TGCGCCAGCAGCCAAGATACTAGCGGGGGGGGCTTGTATGAGCAGTACTTC.

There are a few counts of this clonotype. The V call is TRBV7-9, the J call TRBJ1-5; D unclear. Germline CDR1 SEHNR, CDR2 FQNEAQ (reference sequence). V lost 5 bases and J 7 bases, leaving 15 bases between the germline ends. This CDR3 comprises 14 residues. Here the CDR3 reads CASSKTEGDQPQHF. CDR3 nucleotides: TGTGCCAGCAGCAAAACTGAGGGCGACCAGCCCCAGCATTTT.

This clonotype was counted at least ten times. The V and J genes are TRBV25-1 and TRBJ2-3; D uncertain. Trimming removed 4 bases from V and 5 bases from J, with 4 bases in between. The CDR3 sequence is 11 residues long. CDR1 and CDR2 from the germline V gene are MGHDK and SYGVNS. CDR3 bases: TGTGCCAGCAGTGTAGGAGATACGCAGTATTTT. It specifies CASSVGDTQYF. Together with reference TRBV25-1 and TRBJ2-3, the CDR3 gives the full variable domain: EADIYQTPRYLVIGTGKKITLECSQTMGHDKMYWYQQDPGMELHLIHYSYGVNSTEKGDLSSESTVSRIRTEHFPLTLESARPSHTSQYLCASSVGDTQYFGPGTRLTVL.

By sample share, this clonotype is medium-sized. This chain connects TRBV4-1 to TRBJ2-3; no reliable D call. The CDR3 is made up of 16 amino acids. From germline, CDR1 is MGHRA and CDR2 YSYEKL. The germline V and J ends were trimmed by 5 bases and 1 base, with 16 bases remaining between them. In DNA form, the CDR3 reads TGCGCCAGCAGCACCCCCCCAACACCGGGCACAGATACGCAGTATTTT. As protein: CASSTPPTPGTDTQYF.